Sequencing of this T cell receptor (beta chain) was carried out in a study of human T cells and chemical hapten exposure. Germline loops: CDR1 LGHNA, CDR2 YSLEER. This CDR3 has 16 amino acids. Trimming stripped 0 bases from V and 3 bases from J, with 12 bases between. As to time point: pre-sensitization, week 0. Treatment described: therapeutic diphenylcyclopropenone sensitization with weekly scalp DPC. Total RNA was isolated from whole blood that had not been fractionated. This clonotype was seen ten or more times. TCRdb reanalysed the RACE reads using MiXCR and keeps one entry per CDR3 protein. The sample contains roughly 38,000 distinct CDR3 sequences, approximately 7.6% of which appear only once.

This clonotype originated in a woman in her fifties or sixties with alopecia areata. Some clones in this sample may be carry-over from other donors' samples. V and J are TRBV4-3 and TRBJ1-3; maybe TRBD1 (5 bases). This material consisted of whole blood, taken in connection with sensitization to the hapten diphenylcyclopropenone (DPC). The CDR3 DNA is TGCGCCAGCAGCCAAGATGGGGGAGGGCATGGAAACACCATATATTTT. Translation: CASSQDGGGHGNTIYF.